The T cell receptor (beta chain) described here comes from a study of CD4 T cells in relation to SARS-CoV-2 and coronaviruses. Whole-study findings and limits: Crossreactivity was assessed only for spike protein, not other viral proteins. About 65% of donors had memory CD4+ clonotypes crossrecognizing SARS-CoV-2 and common cold coronavirus spike.

Profiled with immunoSEQ multiplex PCR; TCRdb holds only in-frame clones, not every one. The data show tens of thousands of clones, about 90% seen once. With regard to this clone: Its target is unknown.

Germline V gene lookup returns CDR1 SGHTA and CDR2 FQGTGA. V was trimmed by 5 bases and J by 8 bases, leaving 13 bases between them. The CDR3 is made up of 13 amino acids. The chain couples TRBV7-3 to TRBJ2-1; D might be TRBD2 (6 bases). The sample taken for sequencing was naive CD4+ T cells from PBMCs. Sample subset: naive CD4+ T cells isolated by negative enrichment. The sequence was obtained from an adult with COVID-19. The chain's CDR3 is CASSVGGEYEQFF. The CDR3, as DNA: TGTGCCAGCAGCGTAGGCGGGGAGTATGAGCAGTTCTTC.